A single sample is the source of the 14 T cell receptor beta chains below, sequenced in a study of blood T cell repertoires in COVID-19. TCRdb's table, derived via immunoSEQ multiplex PCR, lists solely in-frame clones and lacks some. Of around 300,000 clones listed, over 80% are singletons. The sequenced sample consisted of PBMCs or T cells enriched from blood (not recorded which). The source is a man aged 25-45 years who had recovered from COVID-19.

This clone was detected a few times. The chain combines TRBV3-1 (or the pseudogene TRBV3-2) with TRBJ1-6, with D possibly being TRBD1 (5 bases). Germline CDR1 LGHDT, CDR2 YNNKEL (reference sequence). The CDR3 length is 14 residues. Between the trimmed V and J ends, which lost 3 bases and 8 bases, there was a span of 11 bases. The CDR3 here is CASSQGLKDSPLHF. The CDR3 DNA reads as TGTGCCAGCAGCCAGGGGCTTAAGGATTCACCCCTCCACTTT.

The CDR3 loop is CASSPPDRVWHEQYF. The CDR3 DNA sequence: TGTGCCAGCAGTCCCCCGGACAGGGTATGGCACGAGCAGTACTTC. V gene TRBV28 combines with J gene TRBJ2-7; TRBD1 matches at 8 bases. The CDR3 consists of 15 residues. CDR1 is MDHEN and CDR2 is SYDVKM in the germline V gene. J was trimmed by 5 bases and V by 5 bases; bases with no gene match: 11. The full variable domain, rest sourced from reference TRBV28 and TRBJ2-7, is DVKVTQSSRYLVKRTGEKVFLECVQDMDHENMFWYRQDPGLGLRLIYFSYDVKMKEKGDIPEGYSVSREKKERFSLILESASTNQTSMYLCASSPPDRVWHEQYFGPGTRLTVT.

The rearrangement links TRBV28 to TRBJ1-4; D possibly corresponds to TRBD1 (5 bases). The CDR3 loop spans 16 amino acids. V was trimmed by 5 bases and J by 8 bases, leaving 21 bases between them. The V gene's germline CDR1 is MDHEN and CDR2 SYDVKM. CDR3 loop: CASSHTRGKTREKLFF. DNA of the CDR3: TGTGCCAGCAGTCACACTCGGGGGAAGACTAGAGAAAAACTGTTTTTT.

CDR3 nucleotides: TGCAGCGTTGCGGCAGGGTTTGGCTACACCTTC. Its translation: CSVAAGFGYTF. This chain joins TRBV29-1 and TRBJ1-2; possibly TRBD1 for D (5 bases). Between the trimmed V and J ends, which lost 4 bases and 7 bases, there was a span of 10 bases. Germline-derived CDR1 and CDR2 are SQVTM and ANQGSEA. This CDR3 has 11 amino acids.

V gene TRBV7-9 combines with J gene TRBJ1-2; D possibly corresponds to TRBD1 (6 bases). Germline V CDR1 and CDR2: SEHNR, FQNEAQ (reference sequence). The CDR3 runs to 12 residues. The germline V and J ends were trimmed by 6 bases and 8 bases, with 13 bases remaining between them. CDR3 in amino acids: CASRQGVEGYTF. CDR3 DNA: TGTGCCAGCAGACAGGGAGTTGAAGGCTACACCTTC.

The rearrangement links TRBV4-1 to TRBJ1-5, with TRBD1 matching 8 bases. V shed 4 bases and J 6 bases; nucleotides not matched to a gene: 11. Germline V gene lookup returns CDR1 MGHRA and CDR2 YSYEKL. The CDR3 length is 16 residues. The CDR3 bases are TGCGCCAGCAGCCGAGGAGACAGGGGAAGGGGTCAGCCCCAGCATTTT. It is translated as CASSRGDRGRGQPQHF.

V is TRBV24-1 and J is TRBJ2-1; no definite D call. The CDR3 is 13 amino acids. Germline CDR1 KGHDR, CDR2 SFDVKD. Trimming pared 4 bases from V and 3 bases from J, leaving 6 bases between. The CDR3 spells CATSDLYYNEQFF. CDR3 in DNA: TGTGCCACCAGTGACCTGTACTACAATGAGCAGTTCTTC.

The gene calls are TRBV19 and TRBJ1-1; weak D call: TRBD1 (6 bases). The germline V gene has CDR1 LNHDA and CDR2 SQIVND (reference sequence). There are 13 residues in the CDR3. Trimming shortened V by 6 bases and J by 1 base, and 9 bases separated the two germline ends. CDR3 DNA: TGTGCCAGTAGGGGACAACCGAACACTGAAGCTTTCTTT. Translated, it gives CASRGQPNTEAFF.

CDR3 region: CASSYRDLETQYF. The CDR3 bases are TGTGCCAGCAGCTACAGGGATTTGGAGACCCAGTACTTC. This chain uses TRBV5-6 with TRBJ2-5, with a tentative D call TRBD1 (6 bases). The CDR3 runs 13 residues. Germline V CDR1 and CDR2: SGHDT, YYEEEE. Trimming removed 3 bases from V and 5 bases from J, with 11 bases in between.

This chain links TRBV3-1 (or the pseudogene TRBV3-2) with TRBJ1-4; tentatively, D is TRBD1 (6 bases). The germline V gene has CDR1 LGHDT and CDR2 YNNKEL (reference sequence). V was cut by 3 bases and J by 5 bases, with 16 bases left in between. The CDR3 spans 16 residues. The CDR3 DNA is TGTGCCAGCAGCCAGAATTCGGGACAACTGAATGAAAAACTGTTTTTT. It specifies CASSQNSGQLNEKLFF.

V gene TRBV15 combines with J gene TRBJ2-1, with D possibly TRBD2 on 6 matching bases. The CDR3 length is 15 residues. V dropped 0 bases and J dropped 3 bases, with 9 bases sitting between them. Germline CDR1 reads LNHNV; CDR2 reads YYDKDF (reference sequence). CDR3 sequence: CATSRDTGVYNEQFF. The CDR3 DNA reads TGTGCCACCAGCAGAGATACGGGGGTCTACAATGAGCAGTTCTTC.

The CDR3, as DNA: TGTGCCAGCAGTTTCCCGAGGACTAGCGGGGGGCAAGAGACCCAGTACTTC. It specifies CASSFPRTSGGQETQYF. This chain joins TRBV28 and TRBJ2-5; 14 nucleotides agree with TRBD2. CDR1 is MDHEN and CDR2 is SYDVKM in the germline V gene. J was trimmed by 2 bases and V by 3 bases; bases with no gene match: 5. The CDR3 has 17 amino acids.

The chain uses TRBV2 and TRBJ2-5; the D gene is possibly TRBD2 (6 bases). V was trimmed by 6 bases and J by 0 bases, leaving 14 bases between them. Germline CDR1 SNHLY, CDR2 FYNNEI. The CDR3 spans 15 residues. The CDR3 DNA reads TGTGCCAGCAGGTCGTCACGGGGGAACCAAGAGACCCAGTACTTC. Translation: CASRSSRGNQETQYF.

This chain connects TRBV6-1 to TRBJ2-1; 9 nucleotides line up with TRBD2. This CDR3 spans 15 amino acids. From germline, CDR1 is MNHNS and CDR2 SASEGT. The ends lost 1 base at V and 7 bases at J; junction bases unmatched: 5. CDR3 region: CASSEGLAGLNEQFF. The CDR3 DNA follows: TGTGCCAGCAGTGAAGGGCTAGCGGGGCTTAATGAGCAGTTCTTC.